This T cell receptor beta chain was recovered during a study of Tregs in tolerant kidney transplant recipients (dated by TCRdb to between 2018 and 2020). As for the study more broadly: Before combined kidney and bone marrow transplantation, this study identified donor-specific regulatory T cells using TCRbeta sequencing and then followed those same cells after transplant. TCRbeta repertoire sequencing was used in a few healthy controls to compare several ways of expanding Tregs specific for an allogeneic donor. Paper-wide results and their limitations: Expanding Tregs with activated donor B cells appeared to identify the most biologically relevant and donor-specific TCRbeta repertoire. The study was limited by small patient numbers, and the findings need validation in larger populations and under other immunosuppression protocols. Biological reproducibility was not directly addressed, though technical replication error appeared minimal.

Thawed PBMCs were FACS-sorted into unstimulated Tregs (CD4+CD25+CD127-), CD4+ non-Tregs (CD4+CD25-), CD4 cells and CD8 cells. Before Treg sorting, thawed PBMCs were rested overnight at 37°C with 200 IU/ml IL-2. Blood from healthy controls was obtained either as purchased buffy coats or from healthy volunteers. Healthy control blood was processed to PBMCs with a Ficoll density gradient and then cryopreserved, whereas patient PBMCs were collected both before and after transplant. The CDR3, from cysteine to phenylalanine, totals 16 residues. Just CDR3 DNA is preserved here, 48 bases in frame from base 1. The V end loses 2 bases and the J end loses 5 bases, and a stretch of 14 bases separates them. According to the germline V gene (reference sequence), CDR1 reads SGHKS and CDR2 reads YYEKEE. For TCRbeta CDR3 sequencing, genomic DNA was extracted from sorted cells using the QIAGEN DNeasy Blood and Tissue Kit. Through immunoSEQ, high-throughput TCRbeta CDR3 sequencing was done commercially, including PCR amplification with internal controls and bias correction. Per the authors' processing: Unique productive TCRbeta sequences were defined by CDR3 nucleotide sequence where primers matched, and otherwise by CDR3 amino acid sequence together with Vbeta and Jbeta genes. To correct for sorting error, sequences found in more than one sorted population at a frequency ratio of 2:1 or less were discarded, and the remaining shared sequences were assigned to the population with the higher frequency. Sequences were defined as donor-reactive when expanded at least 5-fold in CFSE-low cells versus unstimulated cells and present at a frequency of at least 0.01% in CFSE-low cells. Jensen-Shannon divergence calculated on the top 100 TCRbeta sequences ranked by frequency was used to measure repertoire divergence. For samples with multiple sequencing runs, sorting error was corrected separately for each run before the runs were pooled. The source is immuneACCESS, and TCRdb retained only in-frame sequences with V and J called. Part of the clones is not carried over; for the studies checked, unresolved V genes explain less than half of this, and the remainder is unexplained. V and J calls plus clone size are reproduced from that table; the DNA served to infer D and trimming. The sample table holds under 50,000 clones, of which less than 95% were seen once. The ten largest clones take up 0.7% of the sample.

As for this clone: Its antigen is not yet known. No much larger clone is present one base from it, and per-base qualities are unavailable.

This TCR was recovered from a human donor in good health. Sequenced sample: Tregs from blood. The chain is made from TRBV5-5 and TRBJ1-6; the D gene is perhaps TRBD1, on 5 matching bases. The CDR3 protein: CASSFIPGVNNSPLHF. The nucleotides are TGTGCCAGCAGCTTTATCCCGGGGGTTAATAATTCACCCCTCCACTTT.